The text below deals with one T cell receptor (beta chain). The antigen this receptor binds is unknown. No much larger clonotype is one base removed from it; base qualities were not supplied. The cohort was made up of some 42 patients with surgically resected non-small-cell lung cancer, each of whom had both a primary tumor specimen and a brain metastasis specimen. The junction shows trimming of 1 base on V and 3 bases on J, plus 14 bases between the germline ends. CDR1 LGHNA and CDR2 YSLEER were looked up in the germline V gene. The CDR3 runs 16 amino acids, cysteine and phenylalanine included. Of the read, only the CDR3 DNA is kept; its 48 bases are in frame from base 1. These data are taken from a study of brain metastases from non-small cell lung cancer (dated by TCRdb to about 2019). For the study in its entirety: The study profiled the immune microenvironment of paired resected primary tumors and brain metastases taken from patients with non-small-cell lung cancer.

Library construction relied on the immunoSEQ multiplex PCR assay. Sequencing of the T-cell receptor beta chain repertoire was carried out together with a 770-gene immune expression panel. TCRdb obtained this table from immuneACCESS and retained in-frame rearrangements with V and J assigned. These tables miss some clones; where compared with another copy, unresolved V genes account for less than half of the shortfall, and the remainder is unexplained. The sample yields a few thousand clones; about four fifths were counted once. The ten largest account for more than 8.5% of the sample. Sequencing was performed on tumor-adjacent normal tissue. This receptor was obtained from a donor at least 40 years old with non-small cell lung cancer. The sequence links TRBV4-3 to TRBJ2-3, with a tentative D call of TRBD1 or TRBD2, each matching 6 bases. The encoded CDR3 is CASSQGGARSTDTQYF. The nucleotides read TGCGCCAGCAGCCAAGGGGGGGCTCGTAGTACAGATACGCAGTATTTT.